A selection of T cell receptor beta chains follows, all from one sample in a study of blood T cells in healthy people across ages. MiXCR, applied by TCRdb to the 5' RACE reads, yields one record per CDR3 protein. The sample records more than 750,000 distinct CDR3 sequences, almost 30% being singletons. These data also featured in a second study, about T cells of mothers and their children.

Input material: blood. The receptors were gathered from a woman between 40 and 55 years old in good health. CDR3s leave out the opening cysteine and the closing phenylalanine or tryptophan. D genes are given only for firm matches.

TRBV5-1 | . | ASMLGGGGNEQF
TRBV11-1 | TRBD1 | ASRGTGTWEQY
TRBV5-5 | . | ASSSGVILPEQY
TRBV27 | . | ASSFGGAPYNEQF
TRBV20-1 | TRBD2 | SARAGGGHNEQF
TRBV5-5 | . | ASSGQKTNTEAF
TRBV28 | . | ASTPPQGFYTQY
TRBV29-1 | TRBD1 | SVRQGDGIQY
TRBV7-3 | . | ACSLSRPASLNEQF
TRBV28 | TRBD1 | ASRRGGGGGNTEAF
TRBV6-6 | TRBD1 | ASSSPPLDRGRETQY
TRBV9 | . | ASSADTRSYNEQF
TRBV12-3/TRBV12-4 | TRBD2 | ASSLRTSGGVYNEQF
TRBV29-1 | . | SEPSASYEQY
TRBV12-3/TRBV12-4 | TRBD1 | ASSRLTGTGAEAF
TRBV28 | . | ASSPPEGYGYT
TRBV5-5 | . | ASSLEGRASPLH
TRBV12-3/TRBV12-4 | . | ASSFAQGNQPQH
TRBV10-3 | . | AISESSGGSYTDTQY
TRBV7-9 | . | ASSLALTVNTEAF
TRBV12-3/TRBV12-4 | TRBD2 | ASSNLGLAVNTDMQY
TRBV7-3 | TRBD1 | ASSPGQGAYGYT
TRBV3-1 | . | ARSQGPLRYNEQF
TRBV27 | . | ASTLKGNKNEKLF
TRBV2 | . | ASSVVPGGLAKNIQY
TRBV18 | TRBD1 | ASSPPKGQGNYGYT
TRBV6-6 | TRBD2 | ASRGRGGFQETQY
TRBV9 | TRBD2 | ASSVEAGETDTQY
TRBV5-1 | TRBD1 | ASSFGTGGVFPYEQY
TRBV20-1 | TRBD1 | SATRTGVVRETQY
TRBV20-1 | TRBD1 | SAFHRGGSYEQY
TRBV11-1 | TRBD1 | ASSIRDRRTGELF
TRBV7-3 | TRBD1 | ASSLSGTGQETQY
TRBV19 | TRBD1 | ASSPQGQGFSYEQY
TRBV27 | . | ASTVGGKLF
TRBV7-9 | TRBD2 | ASSSRSGGPYNEQF
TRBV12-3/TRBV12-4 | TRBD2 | ASSRSGGAADTQY
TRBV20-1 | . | SAEDTAFSDTQY
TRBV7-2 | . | ASSPTVMNTGAF
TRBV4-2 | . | ASSQDPQGGEKLF
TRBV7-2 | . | ASTREAGPNYEQY
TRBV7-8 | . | ASSPNLGTQY
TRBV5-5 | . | ASSFPGEETQY
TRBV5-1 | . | AGSLGERAF
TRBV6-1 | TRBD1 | ASTDRGRTEAF
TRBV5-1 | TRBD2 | ASSSPPPAGSYNEQF
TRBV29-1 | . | SVEPQVFRGYT
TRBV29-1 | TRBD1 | SVKGTVTYNEQF
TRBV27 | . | ASSESRGPYEQY
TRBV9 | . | ASSVAGVDEKLF
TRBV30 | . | AWSQAWRRGYGYT
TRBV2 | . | AGRDPSPEWGVINEQF
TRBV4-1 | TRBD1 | ASSQPGQGGLDGYT
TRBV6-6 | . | ASSRMKQGSNIQY
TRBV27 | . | ASSLARTYEQY